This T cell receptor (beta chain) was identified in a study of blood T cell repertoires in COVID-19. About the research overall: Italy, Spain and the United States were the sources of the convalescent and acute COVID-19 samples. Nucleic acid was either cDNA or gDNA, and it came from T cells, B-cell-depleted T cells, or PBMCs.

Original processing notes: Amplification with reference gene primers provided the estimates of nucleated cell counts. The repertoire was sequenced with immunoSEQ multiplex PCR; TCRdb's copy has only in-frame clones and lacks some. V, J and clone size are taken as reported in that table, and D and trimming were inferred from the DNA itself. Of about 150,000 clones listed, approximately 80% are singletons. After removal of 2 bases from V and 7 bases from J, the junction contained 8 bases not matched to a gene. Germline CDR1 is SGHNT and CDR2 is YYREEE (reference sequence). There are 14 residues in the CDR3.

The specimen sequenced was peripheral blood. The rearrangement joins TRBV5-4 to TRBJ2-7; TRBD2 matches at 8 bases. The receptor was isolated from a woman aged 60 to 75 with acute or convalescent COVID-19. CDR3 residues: CASSFNRGGTEQYF. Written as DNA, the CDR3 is TGTGCCAGCAGCTTTAATCGGGGGGGCACTGAGCAGTACTTC.